The 15 T cell receptor beta chains given below trace back to one sample, sequenced in a study of T cells in Graves' hyperthyroidism and ophthalmopathy. Amplification of TCR beta CDR3 regions used RNA as the template. First-round RT-PCR with HTBI primers amplified the TCR CDR3 region. TCRdb analysed the multiplex PCR reads with MiXCR anew, one entry per CDR3 protein. The table includes about 640,000 distinct CDR3 sequences, more than 20% detected once. Source material: blood. All receptors come from a man aged 30-40 years with Graves' ophthalmopathy.

This clonotype came up a few times. The chain recombines TRBV3-1 with TRBJ2-1, with D unresolved. The CDR3 has 16 residues. Germline loops: CDR1 LGHDT, CDR2 YNNKEL (reference sequence). Trimming took 1 base from V and 8 from J, leaving 18 bases between them. The CDR3 is CASSQGIGLREDEQFF. CDR3 DNA: TGTGCCAGCAGCCAAGGTATAGGCTTGCGAGAGGATGAGCAGTTCTTC.

This clonotype was seen only once. J is TRBJ2-4 and V is TRBV18, with D perhaps matching TRBD2 (5 bases). The length of the CDR3 is 15 residues. Germline V gene lookup returns CDR1 KGHSH and CDR2 LQKENI. The V and J ends lost 4 bases and 0 bases respectively, with 10 bases between them. The CDR3 region has the DNA TGTGCCAGCTCACTCGGACTCCTAGCCAAAAACATTCAGTACTTC. As protein: CASSLGLLAKNIQYF.

At least ten counts were recorded for this clonotype. The chain joins TRBV3-1 to TRBJ2-1; a possible D gene is TRBD2 (6 bases). V shed 2 bases and J shed 7 bases, with 6 bases lying between them. Germline V gives CDR1 LGHDT, CDR2 YNNKEL (reference sequence). The CDR3 length is 12 residues. CDR3 protein: CASSQLANEQFF. CDR3 nucleotides: TGTGCCAGCAGCCAACTAGCGAATGAGCAGTTCTTC.

This chain joins TRBV18 and TRBJ2-7; 9 bases match TRBD1. CDR1 is KGHSH and CDR2 is LQKENI in the germline V gene. This CDR3 is built from 15 residues. The V segment lost 2 bases and the J segment 5 bases; nucleotides outside the gene matches: 7. CDR3 sequence (DNA): TGTGCCAGCTCACCAGTTCGGACAGGGGAGCACGAGCAGTACTTC. Translating gives CASSPVRTGEHEQYF.

This clonotype was seen many times. This sequence joins TRBV11-2 and TRBJ2-1, with 11 positions matching TRBD2. Losses at the gene ends were 5 bases for V and 10 bases for J; bases not matched to a gene: 4. Germline CDR1 is SGHAT and CDR2 is FQNNGV. The CDR3 has 13 amino acids. CDR3 nucleotides: TGTGCCAGCAGCCTTAGCGGGAGGGAAGAGCAGTTCTTC. This encodes CASSLSGREEQFF.

The chain has TRBV20-1 and TRBJ2-7; 9 bases fit TRBD2. This CDR3 has 15 residues. The junction had 7 bases not matched to a gene; V was cut back by 4 bases and J by 0 bases. Germline assignment: CDR1 DFQATT and CDR2 SNEGSKA (reference sequence). The CDR3 nucleotides are TGCAGTGCTATACCACTAGCGGGCAGCTCCTACGAGCAGTACTTC. Its translation: CSAIPLAGSSYEQYF.

The gene calls are TRBV28 and TRBJ2-2; the match to TRBD2 covers 7 bases. Germline trimming cut 7 bases from V and 1 base from J; bases unmatched to any gene: 30. CDR1 and CDR2 (germline): MDHEN, SYDVKM. The CDR3 has 23 amino acids. The CDR3 region is CASTFDTARWGGYEGLNTGELFF. The DNA of the CDR3 is TGTGCCAGCACTTTTGACACGGCCCGATGGGGGGGATACGAGGGGTTGAACACCGGGGAGCTGTTTTTT.

The V call is TRBV13, the J call TRBJ2-7; 7 bases are shared with TRBD1. J was trimmed by 2 bases and V by 3 bases; bases with no gene match: 4. This CDR3 comprises 14 residues. Germline assignment: CDR1 PRHDT and CDR2 FYEKMQ (reference sequence). This CDR3 is CASSLTGQTYEQYF. The CDR3 nucleotides are TGTGCCAGCAGCTTGACAGGGCAAACCTACGAGCAGTACTTC.

The chain links TRBV30 to TRBJ2-2, with D possibly being TRBD2 (5 bases). The CDR3 has 14 amino acids. Per germline, CDR1 GTSNPN and CDR2 SVGIG (reference sequence). V shed 4 bases and J shed 2 bases, with 11 bases lying between them. As DNA, the CDR3 is TGTGCCTGGATGGAGGCACTCAACACCGGGGAGCTGTTTTTT. Protein product: CAWMEALNTGELFF.

The CDR3 loop reads CASSQQGSIQPQHF. CDR3 sequence (DNA): TGTGCCAGCAGCCAACAGGGGTCTATTCAGCCCCAGCATTTT. The chain joins TRBV6-1 to TRBJ1-5; 7 bases are shared with TRBD1. The CDR3 is made up of 14 amino acids. V shed 6 bases, J shed 6 bases, and the junction held 8 bases outside the gene matches. Germline loops: CDR1 MNHNS, CDR2 SASEGT.

CDR3 sequence: CASSSGSPGNTIYF. The CDR3 DNA is TGTGCCAGTAGTTCCGGGAGCCCTGGAAACACCATATATTTT. The V and J genes are TRBV19 and TRBJ1-3; D unresolved. The germline gives CDR1 LNHDA, CDR2 SQIVND (reference sequence). Trimming stripped 5 bases from V and 2 bases from J, with 10 bases between. The CDR3 covers 14 residues.

About this clonotype: A single base separates this from a much larger clone, so it may be a read error. V gene TRBV7-3 combines with J gene TRBJ2-1, with 16 nucleotides matching TRBD2. The CDR3 runs 16 residues. Germline values: CDR1 SGHTA, CDR2 FQGTGA. J lost 12 bases, V lost 5 bases, and 10 bases had no gene match. The CDR3 protein is CASSPGLAGGLRGQFF. CDR3 DNA: TGTGCCAGCAGCCCGGGACTAGCGGGAGGGTTGCGTGGGCAGTTCTTC.

This clonotype has more than one count but fewer than ten. Since a much larger clone is just one base distant, this may be a read error. V is TRBV11-2 and J is TRBJ2-3; maybe TRBD1 (5 bases). The V and J ends lost 5 bases and 2 bases respectively, with 14 bases between them. From germline, CDR1 is SGHAT and CDR2 FQNNGV. The CDR3 contains 15 residues. The CDR3 DNA sequence: TGTGCCAGCAGCAGGGGTCGCATTACCACAGATACGCAGTATTTT. Its translation is CASSRGRITTDTQYF. Full variable domain (outside the CDR3, taken from reference TRBV11-2 and TRBJ2-3): EAGVAQSPRYKIIEKRQSVAFWCNPISGHATLYWYQQILGQGPKLLIQFQNNGVVDDSQLPKDRFSAERLKGVDSTLKIQPAKLEDSAVYLCASSRGRITTDTQYFGPGTRLTVL.

In DNA form, the CDR3 reads TGCGCCAGCAGCCAAGGGGAAAAGGGCGAGCAGTACTTC. Translation gives CASSQGEKGEQYF. The rearrangement joins TRBV4-1 to TRBJ2-7, with D unclear. Looked up from germline, CDR1 is MGHRA and CDR2 is YSYEKL. The V gene lost 1 base and the J gene lost 6 bases, with 10 bases spanning the gap. This CDR3 comprises 13 residues.

This clonotype has just a few counts. In DNA, the CDR3 is TGTGCCTGGAGATTCTACAATGAGCAGTTCTTC. Its protein is CAWRFYNEQFF. The chain employs TRBV30 and TRBJ2-1; unclear D gene. V dropped 3 bases and J dropped 3 bases, with 3 bases sitting between them. CDR1 and CDR2 (germline): GTSNPN, SVGIG (reference sequence). The CDR3 runs 11 residues.